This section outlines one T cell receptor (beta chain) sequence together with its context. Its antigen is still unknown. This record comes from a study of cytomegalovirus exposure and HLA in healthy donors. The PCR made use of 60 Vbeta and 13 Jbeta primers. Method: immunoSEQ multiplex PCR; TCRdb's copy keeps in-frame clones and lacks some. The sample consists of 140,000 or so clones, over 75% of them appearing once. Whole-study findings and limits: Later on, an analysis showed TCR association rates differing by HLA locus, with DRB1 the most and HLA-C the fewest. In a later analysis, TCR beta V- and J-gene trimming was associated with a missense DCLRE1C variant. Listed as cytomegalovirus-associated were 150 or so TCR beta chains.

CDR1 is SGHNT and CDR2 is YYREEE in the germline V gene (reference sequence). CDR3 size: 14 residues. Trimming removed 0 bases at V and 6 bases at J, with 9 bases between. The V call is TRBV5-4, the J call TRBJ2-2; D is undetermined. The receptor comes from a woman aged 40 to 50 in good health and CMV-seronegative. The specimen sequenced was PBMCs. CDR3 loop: CASSLVQIPGELFF. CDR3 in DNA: TGTGCCAGCAGCTTGGTACAGATTCCCGGGGAGCTGTTTTTT.